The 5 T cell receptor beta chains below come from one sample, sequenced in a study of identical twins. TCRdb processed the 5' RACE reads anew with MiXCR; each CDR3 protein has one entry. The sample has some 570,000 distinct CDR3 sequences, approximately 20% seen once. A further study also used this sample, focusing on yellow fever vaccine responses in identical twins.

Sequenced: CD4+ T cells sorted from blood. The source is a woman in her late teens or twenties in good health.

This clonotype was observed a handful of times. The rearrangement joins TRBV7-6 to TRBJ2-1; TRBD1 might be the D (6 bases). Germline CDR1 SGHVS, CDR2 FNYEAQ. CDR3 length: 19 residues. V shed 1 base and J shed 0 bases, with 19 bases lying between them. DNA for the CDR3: TGTGCCAGCAGCTTAGTTGGCAGAAGCAGGGGCAGCTCCTACAATGAGCAGTTCTTC. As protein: CASSLVGRSRGSSYNEQFF.

As DNA, the CDR3 is TGTGCCAGCAGGACCTCAGGGGATTCGGAAAAACTGTTTTTT. Translated: CASRTSGDSEKLFF. This chain uses TRBV7-9 with TRBJ1-4; tentative D call: TRBD1 (6 bases). Germline V gene lookup returns CDR1 SEHNR and CDR2 FQNEAQ (reference sequence). This CDR3 has 14 amino acids. Trimming pared 6 bases from V and 8 bases from J, leaving 16 bases between.

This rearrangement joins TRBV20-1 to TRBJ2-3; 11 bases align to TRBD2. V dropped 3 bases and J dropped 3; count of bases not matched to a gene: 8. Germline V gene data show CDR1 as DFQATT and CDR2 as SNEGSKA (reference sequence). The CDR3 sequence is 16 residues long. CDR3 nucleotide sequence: TGCAGTGCTAGTGGTCCCGGGACTAGCGGAACAGATACGCAGTATTTT. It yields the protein CSASGPGTSGTDTQYF.

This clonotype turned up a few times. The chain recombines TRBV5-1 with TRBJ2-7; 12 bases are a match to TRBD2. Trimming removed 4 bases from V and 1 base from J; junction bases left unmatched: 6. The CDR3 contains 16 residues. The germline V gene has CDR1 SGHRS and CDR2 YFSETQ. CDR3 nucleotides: TGCGCCAGCAGCCGAAGGACTAGCGGGGTTTCCTACGAGCAGTACTTC. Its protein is CASSRRTSGVSYEQYF.

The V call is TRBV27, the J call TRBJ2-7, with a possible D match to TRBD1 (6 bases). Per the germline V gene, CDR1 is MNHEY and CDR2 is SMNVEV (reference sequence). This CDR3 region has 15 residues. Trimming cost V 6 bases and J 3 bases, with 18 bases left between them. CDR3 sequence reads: CASRSTVGGFYEQYF. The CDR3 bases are TGTGCCAGCAGGTCCACCGTTGGGGGCTTCTACGAGCAGTACTTC.